A single sample gave rise to the 9 T cell receptor beta chains below, sequenced in a study of blood T cell repertoires in COVID-19. The data were produced by immunoSEQ multiplex PCR, yet TCRdb's version contains in-frame clones alone and is incomplete. Seen here are about 140,000 clones, around four fifths observed once, and the top ten hold 3% to 3.5%. Source material: PBMCs or T cells enriched from blood (not recorded which). The receptors were gathered from a woman in her fifties or sixties with acute COVID-19.

This rearrangement joins TRBV19 to TRBJ1-2; D is perhaps TRBD1 (5 bases). Trimming took off 3 bases at V and 8 bases at J, with 19 bases between the two ends. This CDR3 region has 15 residues. CDR1 is LNHDA, CDR2 SQIVND, per germline (reference sequence). CDR3: CASSMNPPGRGGYTF. The CDR3, as DNA: TGTGCCAGTAGTATGAACCCCCCAGGGCGAGGCGGCTACACCTTC.

The chain recombines TRBV7-2 with TRBJ2-7; 8 positions agree with TRBD2. The trim removed 7 bases at V and 2 bases at J, leaving 7 bases unmatched. Germline assignment: CDR1 SGHTA and CDR2 FQGNSA. The CDR3 is 14 residues long. CDR3 sequence (DNA): TGTGCCAGCACCCCCGGGGGGGTCACCTACGAGCAGTACTTC. Its translation: CASTPGGVTYEQYF.

The V and J genes are TRBV13 and TRBJ1-2, with a possible D match to TRBD1 (6 bases). The CDR3 loop spans 15 amino acids. CDR1 and CDR2 from the germline V gene are PRHDT and FYEKMQ (reference sequence). The V gene lost 3 bases and the J gene lost 8 bases, with 19 bases spanning the gap. The CDR3 region has the DNA TGTGCCAGCAGCTTTGGGACACACTCCAACAAGGGCTACACCTTC. Translated, it gives CASSFGTHSNKGYTF.

This chain uses TRBV7-8 with TRBJ2-5; TRBD1 agrees at 7 bases. CDR1 and CDR2 from the germline V gene are SGHVS and FQNEAQ. J was trimmed by 9 bases and V by 5 bases; bases with no gene match: 9. The CDR3 is 13 residues long. CDR3: CASSPRGHGAQYF. Here the CDR3 DNA reads TGTGCCAGCAGCCCAAGGGGGCATGGGGCCCAGTACTTC.

V is TRBV6-5 and J is TRBJ2-1, with D possibly matching TRBD2 (5 bases). The V and J ends lost 0 bases and 4 bases respectively, with 7 bases between them. The CDR3 extends over 14 amino acids. From germline, CDR1 is MNHEY and CDR2 SVGAGI. The CDR3: CASSYSGGYNEQFF. In nucleotides, the CDR3 is TGTGCCAGCAGTTACTCCGGCGGGTACAATGAGCAGTTCTTC.

The rearrangement links TRBV7-9 to TRBJ2-5; D may be TRBD2 (6 bases). Trimming cost V 2 bases and J 1 base, with 20 bases left between them. The CDR3 runs 18 residues. Germline V CDR1 and CDR2: SEHNR, FQNEAQ (reference sequence). CDR3 DNA: TGTGCCAGCAGCTTACGAGCGGTAGGACCCGGGAGCCAAGAGACCCAGTACTTC. This sequence encodes CASSLRAVGPGSQETQYF.

J is TRBJ2-3 and V is TRBV4-2; D uncertain. The V and J ends lost 0 bases and 2 bases respectively, with 3 bases between them. CDR1 LGHNA and CDR2 YNFKEQ come from the germline V gene. This CDR3 has 13 amino acids. CDR3 protein: CASSQDNTDTQYF. Here the CDR3 DNA reads TGTGCCAGCAGCCAAGACAACACAGATACGCAGTATTTT.

The chain joins TRBV7-3 to TRBJ1-2; TRBD1 agrees at 8 bases. CDR3 length: 16 residues. Trimming removed 0 bases from V and 4 bases from J; junction bases left unmatched: 7. CDR1 SGHTA and CDR2 FQGTGA come from the germline V gene. The CDR3 bases are TGTGCCAGCAGCTTAACTGGGACAGGTTCGCCCTATGGCTACACCTTC. It specifies CASSLTGTGSPYGYTF.

V usage is TRBV6-7 and J usage is TRBJ2-1, with 8 positions matching TRBD2. TRBV6-7 has ORF status, its function being uncertain. The ends lost 4 bases at V and 5 bases at J; junction bases unmatched: 22. The CDR3 is 20 residues long. The CDR3 loop is CASSCSPWVAGRSWDNEQFF. The DNA of the CDR3 is TGTGCCAGCAGTTGTTCTCCGTGGGTAGCGGGACGAAGTTGGGACAATGAGCAGTTCTTC.